This T cell receptor (beta chain) was sequenced for a study of T cell repertoires in cytomegalovirus infection (dated by TCRdb to between 2018 and 2021). At the level of the whole study: The HLA type of each donor mattered for the analysis, because public TCR beta signatures pointed to carriage of CMV infection along with the matching HLA type. What the work shows at the level of the full study, not this receptor alone: The ex vivo response was dominated by HLA-C-restricted CMV-specific TCR beta clonotypes, and the single most frequent clonotype in two of eight donors was supplied by these HLA-C-restricted clonotypes. In both this cohort and an independent cohort of a few hundred donors, the cumulative frequency of public TCR beta family members distinguished carriers of CMV infection plus the relevant HLA type.

In the germline V gene, CDR1 corresponds to SGHTA and CDR2 to FQGTGA. The CDR3, from cysteine to phenylalanine, totals 11 residues. Just the 33-base CDR3 DNA is kept, in frame starting at base 1. The junction shows trimming of 6 bases on V and 5 bases on J, plus 5 bases between the germline ends. Of note for this clonotype: Its binding antigen is unknown. No clone much larger than this one lies a single base away; base qualities are absent.

Sequencing instrument: Illumina HiSeq 1500. Clones were called with MiXCR by TCRdb after fastp trimmed the public reads at Q25, and only in-frame beta chains were retained. Identical CDR3 protein sequences are pooled into one entry, listed with their most common genes and DNA. This sample comprises about 740,000 distinct CDR3 sequences, about a third of them detected only once. 2.5% to 3.5% of the sample comes from the top ten. Sequencing used PBMCs. The sequence derives from a human donor in good health (CMV status not recorded). Some clones in this sample may be carry-over from other donors' samples. In this chain, TRBV7-3 is recombined with TRBJ2-1, with the identity of the D gene unclear. The nucleotides read TGTGCCAGCAGTAAGGACAATGAGCAGTTCTTC. Translation gives CASSKDNEQFF.